This T cell receptor (beta chain) was profiled in a study of blood T cell repertoires in COVID-19. Overall study context: Whether acute or convalescent, the COVID-19 samples came from the United States, Italy and Spain. PBMCs, B-cell-depleted T cells, or T cells provided the cDNA or gDNA that made up the material.

CDR3 size: 16 residues. After removal of 3 bases from V and 7 bases from J, the junction contained 11 bases not matched to a gene. Germline loops: CDR1 MNHEY, CDR2 SVGAGI. In the original workflow: Reference gene primer amplification gave estimated nucleated cell counts. The data were produced by immunoSEQ multiplex PCR, yet TCRdb's version contains in-frame clones alone and is incomplete. V and J calls and clone size follow that table, whereas D and trimming were derived from the DNA. The table shows a few hundred thousand clones, with 90% occurring only once. During active infection, Seattle patients enrolled and were then monitored through disease.

The chain recombines TRBV6-5 with TRBJ1-1; 10 nucleotides agree with TRBD1. Sequences were obtained from peripheral blood. The clonotype originates from an older woman with COVID-19, enrolled during active disease. The CDR3 nucleotides read TGTGCCAGCAGTTATGCGGCCGGGACAGGGGTGATTGAAGCTTTCTTT. Protein: CASSYAAGTGVIEAFF.